A single sample is the source of the 13 T cell receptor beta chains below, sequenced in a study of cytomegalovirus exposure and HLA in healthy donors. 13 Jbeta primers and 60 Vbeta primers were used for the PCR. TCRdb keeps only in-frame clones here, not all; method: immunoSEQ multiplex PCR. The top ten clones hold roughly 9.6% of a sample with about 130,000 clones, roughly 80% of them seen once. Sequenced input: PBMCs. The receptors derive from a man in his thirties or forties in good health and CMV-seropositive.

The chain employs TRBV7-3 and TRBJ2-5; 7 bases align to TRBD1. CDR1 is SGHTA and CDR2 is FQGTGA in the germline V gene. V trimming: 2 bases; J trimming: 4 bases; junction bases outside the gene matches: 1. The CDR3 sequence is 13 residues long. CDR3 protein: CASSLGTVETQYF. CDR3 nucleotides: TGTGCCAGCAGCTTAGGGACAGTAGAGACCCAGTACTTC.

This clone has a handful of counts. V gene TRBV19 combines with J gene TRBJ1-2; TRBD1 is a possible D gene (6 bases). Germline lookup yields CDR1 LNHDA and CDR2 SQIVND (reference sequence). Trimming cost V 5 bases and J 6 bases, with 13 bases left between them. The CDR3 loop spans 13 amino acids. In DNA form, the CDR3 reads TGTGCCAGTAGTCCTAGGGGGTTTGATGGCTACACCTTC. Protein product: CASSPRGFDGYTF.

The V gene is TRBV6-1, the J gene TRBJ2-7, with TRBD1 matching 9 bases. The CDR3 is 14 amino acids. Germline CDR1 reads MNHNS; CDR2 reads SASEGT. Losses at the gene ends were 4 bases for V and 7 bases for J; bases not matched to a gene: 8. The DNA for the CDR3 is TGTGCCAGCAGTGTGTTTACAGGGGGCTGGGAGCAGTACTTC. As protein: CASSVFTGGWEQYF.

The J gene is TRBJ1-2, the V gene TRBV2, with D unclear. V was trimmed by 1 base and J by 3 bases, leaving 6 bases between them. Germline lookup yields CDR1 SNHLY and CDR2 FYNNEI. The CDR3 extends over 13 amino acids. The DNA for the CDR3 is TGTGCCAGCAGTGAAGGTACGGACTATGGCTACACCTTC. This sequence encodes CASSEGTDYGYTF.

The chain has TRBV4-1 and TRBJ1-5, with 11 bases identical to TRBD1. The CDR3 covers 18 residues. J gave up 7 bases and V 1 base, and 12 bases lay outside the gene matches. CDR1 is MGHRA and CDR2 is YSYEKL in the germline V gene. The CDR3 here is CASSQARDRGILGQPQHF. DNA for the CDR3: TGCGCCAGCAGCCAAGCGCGGGACAGGGGGATTTTGGGACAGCCCCAGCATTTT.

V and J are TRBV6-5 and TRBJ2-1; tentative D call: TRBD1 (5 bases). CDR3 length: 16 amino acids. Germline assignment: CDR1 MNHEY and CDR2 SVGAGI. V was pared by 4 bases and J by 8 bases, with 21 bases between. The CDR3 reads CASSSLDTILGDEQFF. CDR3 bases: TGTGCCAGCAGTTCCCTGGATACTATATTAGGGGATGAGCAGTTCTTC.

The chain combines TRBV11-2 with TRBJ2-2, with 7 positions matching TRBD2. V was clipped by 1 base and J by 0 bases; unmatched bases: 2. This CDR3 contains 16 residues. Germline V gene lookup returns CDR1 SGHAT and CDR2 FQNNGV. CDR3 sequence reads: CASSLASGPNTGELFF. The CDR3 DNA is TGTGCCAGCAGCTTAGCTAGCGGACCGAACACCGGGGAGCTGTTTTTT.

The chain couples TRBV9 to TRBJ1-6; unclear D gene. Per the germline V gene, CDR1 is SGDLS and CDR2 is YYNGEE. The CDR3 is made up of 17 amino acids. Trimming removed 0 bases at V and 1 base at J, with 11 bases between. The CDR3 DNA follows: TGTGCCAGCAGCGTAGCCTCGGGAGTTTCCTATAATTCACCCCTCCACTTT. It yields the protein CASSVASGVSYNSPLHF.

This chain links TRBV27 with TRBJ2-7; possible D gene TRBD1, 6 bases. CDR1 and CDR2 (germline): MNHEY, SMNVEV (reference sequence). V dropped 5 bases and J dropped 2 bases, with 22 bases sitting between them. This CDR3 is 17 amino acids long. CDR3 nucleotide sequence: TGTGCCAGCAGTCCCCGGGGTCGAACAGGGATTCCCTACGAGCAGTACTTC. Its protein product is CASSPRGRTGIPYEQYF.

V gene TRBV6-4 combines with J gene TRBJ1-6; D unclear. Germline V CDR1 and CDR2: MRHNA, SNTAGT. The CDR3 loop spans 16 amino acids. Trimming took 3 bases from V and 6 from J, leaving 15 bases between them. The CDR3 bases are TGTGCCAGCAGTGAGTCCGGAGCCCTTTTTAATTCACCCCTCCACTTT. Amino acid sequence: CASSESGALFNSPLHF.

The chain links TRBV2 to TRBJ1-4; no clear D. Per the germline V gene, CDR1 is SNHLY and CDR2 is FYNNEI. The CDR3 has 13 residues. V was clipped by 6 bases and J by 8 bases, with 13 bases between them. CDR3 sequence reads: CASRDPPGEKLFF. The CDR3 region has the DNA TGTGCCAGCAGGGACCCTCCGGGAGAAAAACTGTTTTTT. The full variable domain, in which reference TRBV2 and TRBJ1-4 provide the parts outside the CDR3, is EPEVTQTPSHQVTQMGQEVILRCVPISNHLYFYWYRQILGQKVEFLVSFYNNEISEKSEIFDDQFSVERPDGSNFTLKIRSTKLEDSAMYFCASRDPPGEKLFFGSGTQLSVL.

The chain couples TRBV15 to TRBJ1-3; the match to TRBD1 covers 7 bases. Per the germline V gene, CDR1 is LNHNV and CDR2 is YYDKDF (reference sequence). V lost 1 base, J lost 0 bases, and 3 bases stayed unmatched. The CDR3 extends over 16 amino acids. CDR3 amino acids: CATSRGTGDSGNTIYF. CDR3 nucleotide sequence: TGTGCCACCAGCAGAGGCACAGGGGACTCTGGAAACACCATATATTTT. Variable domain in full (rest from reference TRBV15 and TRBJ1-3): DAMVIQNPRYQVTQFGKPVTLSCSQTLNHNVMYWYQQKSSQAPKLLFHYYDKDFNNEADTPDNFQSRRPNTSFCFLDIRSPGLGDTAMYLCATSRGTGDSGNTIYFGEGSWLTVV.

V gene TRBV5-5 combines with J gene TRBJ2-1; TRBD2 matches at 8 bases. Trimming removed 4 bases from V and 4 bases from J; junction bases left unmatched: 7. The CDR3 is 15 residues long. The germline gives CDR1 SGHKS, CDR2 YYEKEE (reference sequence). CDR3 sequence (DNA): TGTGCCAGCAGCACAGCGGGGGATATTTACAATGAGCAGTTCTTC. Amino acid sequence: CASSTAGDIYNEQFF.